These 5 T cell receptor beta chains share one sample of origin, sequenced in a study of shared clonotypes between healthy human individuals. The naive CD8 fraction comprised CD45RO-negative cells positively selected for CCR7 and excluded terminally differentiated effector memory CD45RA+ cells. The assay was immunoSEQ multiplex PCR, and TCRdb's table has in-frame clones only and misses some. The table lists around 2,100,000 clones, just under 95% of them singletons. The specimen was naive CD8+ T cells sorted from blood. The receptors were sampled from a man younger than 35 in good health.

J is TRBJ2-5 and V is TRBV30; no firm D call. Trimming cost V 0 bases and J 5 bases, with 7 bases left between them. CDR3 size: 12 residues. CDR1 is GTSNPN, CDR2 SVGIG, per germline (reference sequence). The CDR3 reads CAWSVLTETQYF. The CDR3 nucleotides are TGTGCCTGGAGTGTCCTCACGGAGACCCAGTACTTC.

The chain recombines TRBV5-5 with TRBJ1-2; 10 nucleotides line up with TRBD1. The CDR3 has 16 amino acids. After removal of 4 bases from V and 4 bases from J, the junction contained 10 bases not matched to a gene. Germline loops: CDR1 SGHKS, CDR2 YYEKEE (reference sequence). CDR3 sequence reads: CASSPTGGSGIYGYTF. CDR3 DNA: TGTGCCAGCAGCCCGACAGGGGGCTCTGGGATCTATGGCTACACCTTC. The complete variable domain, with remaining parts taken from reference TRBV5-5 and TRBJ1-2, reads DAGVTQSPTHLIKTRGQQVTLRCSPISGHKSVSWYQQVLGQGPQFIFQYYEKEERGRGNFPDRFSARQFPNYSSELNVNALLLGDSALYLCASSPTGGSGIYGYTFGSGTRLTVV.

This clone was seen just once. The V call is TRBV5-1, the J call TRBJ1-1, with D unclear. V shed 4 bases and J shed 0 bases, with 13 bases lying between them. The germline gives CDR1 SGHRS, CDR2 YFSETQ. This CDR3 comprises 15 residues. CDR3 region: CASSPRPTMNTEAFF. CDR3 bases: TGCGCCAGCAGCCCCCGACCGACCATGAACACTGAAGCTTTCTTT.

The rearrangement joins TRBV6-1 to TRBJ2-3; D remains ambiguous. Germline V lookup: CDR1 MNHNS, CDR2 SASEGT. Trimming took off 6 bases at V and 4 bases at J, with 5 bases between the two ends. CDR3 length: 11 residues. The CDR3 reads CASSLADTQYF. CDR3 DNA: TGTGCCAGCAGCTTGGCAGATACGCAGTATTTT.

The chain joins TRBV6-5 to TRBJ1-2; 8 positions agree with TRBD1. The CDR3 loop spans 14 amino acids. The V gene end was trimmed by 7 bases and the J gene end by 7 bases; junction bases not matched to a gene: 11. Germline lookup yields CDR1 MNHEY and CDR2 SVGAGI. The CDR3 loop is CASTSDRESAGYTF. DNA for the CDR3: TGTGCCAGCACCTCGGACAGGGAGTCGGCTGGCTACACCTTC.